Below are 5 T cell receptor beta chains sequenced from a single sample in a study of cytomegalovirus exposure and HLA in healthy donors. The PCR contained 60 Vbeta and 13 Jbeta primers. TCRdb's table, derived via immunoSEQ multiplex PCR, lists solely in-frame clones and lacks some. There are under 150,000 clones in the sample, with 1.5% to 2% held by the top ten. Sequencing was performed on PBMCs. Source of these receptors: an older woman in good health and CMV-seronegative.

This chain links TRBV18 with TRBJ2-3; 8 bases fit TRBD2. The germline V gene has CDR1 KGHSH and CDR2 LQKENI. The CDR3 spans 18 residues. V gave up 3 bases and J gave up 0 bases; unmatched junction bases: 11. The CDR3 bases are TGTGCCAGCTCACCCCTGCCACCGGGGGGGGGAAGCACAGATACGCAGTATTTT. It codes for CASSPLPPGGGSTDTQYF.

This chain joins TRBV7-3 and TRBJ2-2; 9 bases agree with TRBD2. J was trimmed by 4 bases and V by 2 bases; bases with no gene match: 2. Germline V gene lookup returns CDR1 SGHTA and CDR2 FQGTGA. The CDR3 is 15 amino acids. CDR3 sequence (DNA): TGTGCCAGCAGCTTAGGTAGCGGGAGCACCGGGGAGCTGTTTTTT. Amino acids: CASSLGSGSTGELFF.

V gene TRBV27 combines with J gene TRBJ2-7; 8 nucleotides line up with TRBD1. Germline V gives CDR1 MNHEY, CDR2 SMNVEV (reference sequence). The CDR3 runs 16 residues. V shed 7 bases and J 3 bases; nucleotides not matched to a gene: 14. The CDR3 loop reads CASTLSVGQAIYEQYF. The CDR3 nucleotides are TGTGCCAGCACCCTAAGTGTGGGACAGGCCATCTACGAGCAGTACTTC.

V usage is TRBV5-1 and J usage is TRBJ2-1, with D tentatively TRBD2 (7 bases). This CDR3 spans 15 amino acids. CDR1 and CDR2 from the germline V gene are SGHRS and YFSETQ. Trimming shortened V by 0 bases and J by 8 bases, and 15 bases separated the two germline ends. The CDR3 sequence: CASSLGSGGLDEQFF. The CDR3 coding sequence is TGCGCCAGCAGCTTGGGTTCCGGGGGGCTGGATGAGCAGTTCTTC.

The rearrangement links TRBV7-2 to TRBJ1-2; tentative D call: TRBD1 (6 bases). Per the germline V gene, CDR1 is SGHTA and CDR2 is FQGNSA. V was trimmed by 4 bases and J by 8 bases, leaving 14 bases between them. This CDR3 contains 13 residues. The CDR3 DNA reads TGTGCCAGCAGCTCCGGACAGCACCGAGGCTACACCTTC. Its protein is CASSSGQHRGYTF.